The 19 T cell receptor beta chains reported below all come from one sample, sequenced in a study of T cell responses to AZD1222 COVID-19 vaccine. Generated by immunoSEQ multiplex PCR, the TCRdb table keeps only in-frame clones and is missing some. This table holds some 130,000 clones, roughly 89% found once. This specimen was peripheral blood, taken 28 days after the second AZD1222 dose. These receptors all come from an adult who received the AZD1222 COVID-19 vaccine.

The chain uses TRBV29-1 and TRBJ2-2, with D tentatively TRBD1 (6 bases). V lost 6 bases and J 3 bases, leaving 11 bases between the germline ends. Germline-derived CDR1 and CDR2 are SQVTM and ANQGSEA. This CDR3 comprises 13 residues. CDR3 amino acids: CSVAQGDTGELFF. The CDR3, as DNA: TGCAGCGTAGCACAGGGCGACACCGGGGAGCTGTTTTTT.

The CDR3 DNA reads as TGTGCCACCAGCAGCGGGGACAGCGCTAGCACAGATACGCAGTATTTT. It specifies CATSSGDSASTDTQYF. The chain employs TRBV15 and TRBJ2-3; 7 positions agree with TRBD1. The CDR3 loop spans 16 amino acids. Germline V CDR1 and CDR2: LNHNV, YYDKDF (reference sequence). V gave up 3 bases and J gave up 0 bases; unmatched junction bases: 6.

The chain combines TRBV3-1 (or the pseudogene TRBV3-2) with TRBJ2-1; possibly TRBD2 for D (6 bases). CDR1 and CDR2 from the germline V gene are LGHDT and YNNKEL (reference sequence). V lost 0 bases, J lost 5 bases, and 11 bases lay in between. The length of the CDR3 is 15 residues. The CDR3 is CASSQELATNNEQFF. In DNA, the CDR3 is TGTGCCAGCAGCCAAGAACTAGCAACCAACAATGAGCAGTTCTTC.

The chain joins TRBV11-2 to TRBJ2-3; 8 nucleotides match TRBD2. The CDR3 is 15 amino acids. The V gene's germline CDR1 is SGHAT and CDR2 FQNNGV. V gave up 5 bases and J gave up 4 bases; unmatched junction bases: 8. CDR3 in amino acids: CASSQSGSLADTQYF. The CDR3 DNA reads as TGTGCCAGCAGCCAGAGCGGGAGTCTGGCAGATACGCAGTATTTT.

The CDR3 DNA sequence: TGTGCCAGCATCGAGAACGGCGGCAGGGGGCTTGGCTACACCTTC. Translating it yields CASIENGGRGLGYTF. V and J are TRBV6-5 and TRBJ1-2; 8 bases are a match to TRBD1. Germline V gene lookup returns CDR1 MNHEY and CDR2 SVGAGI. The ends lost 7 bases at V and 7 bases at J; junction bases unmatched: 14. The CDR3 loop spans 15 amino acids.

This clone was picked up a small number of times. The rearrangement links TRBV4-3 to TRBJ2-3, with D perhaps matching TRBD1 or TRBD2 (5 bases each). V lost 1 base and J 2 bases, leaving 10 bases between the germline ends. CDR1 and CDR2 from the germline V gene are LGHNA and YSLEER. The CDR3 is 15 amino acids. The CDR3: CASSQGQGVTDTQYF. The DNA for the CDR3 is TGCGCCAGCAGCCAAGGCCAGGGAGTCACAGATACGCAGTATTTT.

The chain carries TRBV7-9 and TRBJ1-4; 7 bases match TRBD1. CDR3 length: 15 residues. Germline CDR1 SEHNR, CDR2 FQNEAQ (reference sequence). Trimming cost V 5 bases and J 5 bases; bases outside gene matches: 8. The CDR3 DNA follows: TGTGCCAGCAGCCCACAGGACAGGCTAAATGAAAAACTGTTTTTT. It yields the protein CASSPQDRLNEKLFF.

The chain recombines TRBV30 with TRBJ1-1; 12 positions agree with TRBD1. There are 12 residues in the CDR3. Germline assignment: CDR1 GTSNPN and CDR2 SVGIG (reference sequence). V lost 2 bases, J lost 14 bases, and 6 bases stayed unmatched. The CDR3 region is CAWSQSGQGAFF. The CDR3, as DNA: TGTGCCTGGAGTCAGTCGGGACAGGGGGCATTCTTT.

The gene calls are TRBV5-1 and TRBJ1-1; D is undetermined. The CDR3 consists of 14 residues. The germline V and J ends were trimmed by 0 bases and 0 bases, with 6 bases remaining between them. CDR1 and CDR2 from the germline V gene are SGHRS and YFSETQ. CDR3 sequence: CASSLGRLNTEAFF. The CDR3 DNA reads TGCGCCAGCAGCTTGGGACGGTTGAACACTGAAGCTTTCTTT.

This chain joins TRBV27 and TRBJ2-1; 8 bases align to TRBD2. Looked up from germline, CDR1 is MNHEY and CDR2 is SMNVEV (reference sequence). J gave up 5 bases and V 6 bases, and 3 bases lay outside the gene matches. The CDR3 is made up of 13 amino acids. CDR3 protein: CASRLAGNNEQFF. The CDR3 DNA follows: TGTGCCAGCAGATTAGCGGGGAACAATGAGCAGTTCTTC.

This clone was counted a single time. The rearrangement uses TRBV7-2 and TRBJ1-6; D is unresolved. The CDR3 consists of 15 residues. Between the trimmed V and J ends, which lost 3 bases and 6 bases, there was a span of 12 bases. The germline CDR1 and CDR2 sequences are SGHTA and FQGNSA. The DNA for the CDR3 is TGTGCCAGCAGCTTGCGGACTAAGAGTAATTCACCCCTCCACTTT. This codes for CASSLRTKSNSPLHF.

This chain connects TRBV10-2 to TRBJ2-2; D is perhaps TRBD1 (5 bases). V lost 0 bases, J lost 7 bases, and 15 bases lay in between. Germline CDR1 reads WSHSY; CDR2 reads SAAADI. The CDR3 has 16 amino acids. CDR3 coding DNA: TGCGCCAGCAGTGAGTCGACTCCAGGGATTGGCGGGGAGCTGTTTTTT. This gives the protein CASSESTPGIGGELFF.

This chain joins TRBV6-1 and TRBJ1-2; a weak D match, TRBD1 (6 bases). Trimming shortened V by 0 bases and J by 4 bases, and 12 bases separated the two germline ends. This CDR3 comprises 15 residues. CDR1 and CDR2 (germline): MNHNS, SASEGT. CDR3 nucleotides: TGTGCCAGCAGTGAAGCGGCAGGGGACTTCTATGGCTACACCTTC. This encodes CASSEAAGDFYGYTF.

J is TRBJ2-1 and V is TRBV9, with 9 bases aligning to TRBD2. CDR3 size: 16 residues. V was clipped by 4 bases and J by 4 bases; unmatched bases: 9. Germline V gene sequence: CDR1 SGDLS, CDR2 YYNGEE. The CDR3 bases are TGTGCCAGCAGCCTGAGCGGGGGGCTCGGGTACAATGAGCAGTTCTTC. This codes for CASSLSGGLGYNEQFF.

This sequence joins TRBV5-1 and TRBJ2-5, with D perhaps TRBD2 (5 bases). V lost 0 bases, J lost 5 bases, and 17 bases lay in between. The length of the CDR3 is 16 residues. Germline CDR1 and CDR2: SGHRS and YFSETQ. The CDR3 region has the DNA TGCGCCAGCAGCTTGGCCTTTGGGAGATTGTTGGAGACCCAGTACTTC. Translating it yields CASSLAFGRLLETQYF.

This rearrangement joins TRBV6-2 or TRBV6-3 to TRBJ2-7; D gene unclear. CDR3 length: 15 amino acids. V lost 5 bases and J 0 bases, leaving 14 bases between the germline ends. The V gene's germline CDR1 is MNHEY and CDR2 SVGEGT. The CDR3 sequence is CASSGVGPPSYEQYF. CDR3 nucleotides: TGTGCCAGCAGTGGGGTAGGGCCACCCTCCTACGAGCAGTACTTC.

The rearrangement uses TRBV4-1 and TRBJ2-7; TRBD1 matches 10 bases. Germline loops: CDR1 MGHRA, CDR2 YSYEKL. Trimming removed 3 bases from V and 6 bases from J; junction bases left unmatched: 8. This CDR3 contains 15 residues. The chain's CDR3 is CASSQTGGAESEQYF. The CDR3 nucleotides are TGCGCCAGCAGCCAGACAGGGGGCGCAGAATCCGAGCAGTACTTC.

J is TRBJ2-1 and V is TRBV6-5; weak D call: TRBD2 (5 bases). V lost 0 bases to trimming and J lost 8 bases, with 11 bases between them. The CDR3 runs 14 residues. Germline V gene lookup returns CDR1 MNHEY and CDR2 SVGAGI. The chain's CDR3 is CASSYSRAYDEQFF. CDR3 in DNA: TGTGCCAGCAGTTACTCGAGGGCTTACGATGAGCAGTTCTTC.

The V and J genes are TRBV27 and TRBJ2-7; the D gene could be TRBD1 or TRBD2 (5 bases each). Germline V gene lookup returns CDR1 MNHEY and CDR2 SMNVEV (reference sequence). The CDR3 sequence is 15 residues long. The ends were cut back, 3 bases at V and 7 bases at J, with 19 bases in the middle. The CDR3 nucleotides are TGTGCCAGCAGTTTTTGGGGCAGGAATTCGGGAGAGCAGTACTTC. Encoded protein: CASSFWGRNSGEQYF.